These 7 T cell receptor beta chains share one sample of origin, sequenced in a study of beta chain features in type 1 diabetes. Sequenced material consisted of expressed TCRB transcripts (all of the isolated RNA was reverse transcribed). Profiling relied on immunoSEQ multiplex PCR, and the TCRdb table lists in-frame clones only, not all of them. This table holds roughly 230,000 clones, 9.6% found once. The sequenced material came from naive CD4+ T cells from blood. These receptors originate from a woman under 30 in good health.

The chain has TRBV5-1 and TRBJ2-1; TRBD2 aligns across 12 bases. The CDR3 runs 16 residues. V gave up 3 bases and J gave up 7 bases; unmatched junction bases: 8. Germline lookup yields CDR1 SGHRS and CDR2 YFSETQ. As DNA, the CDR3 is TGCGCCAGCAGCTCCGGGGCGACTAGCGGGAGTAATGAGCAGTTCTTC. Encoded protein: CASSSGATSGSNEQFF.

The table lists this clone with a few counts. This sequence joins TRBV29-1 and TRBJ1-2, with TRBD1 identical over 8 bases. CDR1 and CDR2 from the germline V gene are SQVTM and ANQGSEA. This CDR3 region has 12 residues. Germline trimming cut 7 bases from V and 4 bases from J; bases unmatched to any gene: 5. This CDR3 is CSATGVAYGYTF. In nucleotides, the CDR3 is TGCAGCGCGACAGGGGTGGCCTATGGCTACACCTTC. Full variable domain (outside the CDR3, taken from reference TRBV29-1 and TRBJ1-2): SAVISQKPSRDICQRGTSLTIQCQVDSQVTMMFWYRQQPGQSLTLIATANQGSEATYESGFVIDKFPISRPNLTFSTLTVSNMSPEDSSIYLCSATGVAYGYTFGSGTRLTVV.

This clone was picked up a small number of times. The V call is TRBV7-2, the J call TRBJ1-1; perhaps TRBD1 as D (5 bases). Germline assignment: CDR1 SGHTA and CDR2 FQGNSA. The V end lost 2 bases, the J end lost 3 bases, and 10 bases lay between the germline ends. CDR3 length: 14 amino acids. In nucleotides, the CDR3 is TGTGCCAGCAGCTTACCGCAGGGCGACACTGAAGCTTTCTTT. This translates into CASSLPQGDTEAFF.

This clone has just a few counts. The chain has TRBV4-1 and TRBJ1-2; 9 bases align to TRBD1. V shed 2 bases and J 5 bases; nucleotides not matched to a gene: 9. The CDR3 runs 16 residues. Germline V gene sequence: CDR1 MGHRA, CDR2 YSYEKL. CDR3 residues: CASSQPGTGSLYGYTF. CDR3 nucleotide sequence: TGCGCCAGCAGCCAACCGGGGACAGGGAGTCTGTATGGCTACACCTTC.

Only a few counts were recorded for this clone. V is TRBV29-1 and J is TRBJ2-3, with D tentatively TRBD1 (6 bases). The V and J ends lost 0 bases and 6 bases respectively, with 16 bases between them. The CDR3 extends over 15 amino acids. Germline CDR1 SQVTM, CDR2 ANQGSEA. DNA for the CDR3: TGCAGCGTTGAAGATCGATCAGGGGCATGGGATACGCAGTATTTT. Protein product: CSVEDRSGAWDTQYF.

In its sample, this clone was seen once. CDR3 in amino acids: CASQRQGPSGGTEAFF. CDR3 in DNA: TGTGCCAGCCAACGACAGGGGCCGTCAGGAGGGACTGAAGCTTTCTTT. The chain carries TRBV27 and TRBJ1-1; 8 bases are shared with TRBD1. V shed 8 bases, J shed 5 bases, and the junction held 16 bases outside the gene matches. Germline-derived CDR1 and CDR2 are MNHEY and SMNVEV (reference sequence). The CDR3 totals 16 residues.

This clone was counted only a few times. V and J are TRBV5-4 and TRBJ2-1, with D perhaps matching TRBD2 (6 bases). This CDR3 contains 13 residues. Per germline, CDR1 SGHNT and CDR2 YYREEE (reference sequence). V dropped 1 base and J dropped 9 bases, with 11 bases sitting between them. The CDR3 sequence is CASSLRLEGEQFF. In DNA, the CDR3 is TGTGCCAGCAGCTTGAGACTAGAGGGTGAGCAGTTCTTC.